This passage covers 23 T cell receptor beta chains from one sample sequenced in a study of TIL therapy for anti-PD-1-resistant metastatic lung cancer. Time point meaning: pre-treatment sample, taken before nivolumab and TIL therapy. Pleural nodules or supraclavicular lymph nodes made up most of the excised metastases sampled. Sequencing used immunoSEQ v3. The protocol was immunoSEQ multiplex PCR, while the TCRdb copy is restricted to in-frame clones and leaves out a portion. The profile shows approximately 97,000 clones, just over 65% of them singletons. The sample here was tumor tissue, taken at baseline. Receptor source: a person between 30 and 80 years old with non-small cell lung cancer.

The chain carries TRBV6-5 and TRBJ1-1; the D is unclear. This CDR3 is built from 13 residues. CDR1 and CDR2 (germline): MNHEY, SVGAGI. V was shortened by 6 bases and J by 0 bases, with 8 bases between the two germline ends. In nucleotides, the CDR3 is TGTGCCAGCAGGGACCACATGAACACTGAAGCTTTCTTT. This codes for CASRDHMNTEAFF.

V usage is TRBV14 and J usage is TRBJ2-7; maybe TRBD1 (5 bases). Germline CDR1 reads SGHDN; CDR2 reads FVKESK. V lost 1 base, J lost 2 bases, and 12 bases lay in between. This CDR3 contains 15 residues. CDR3: CASSQGQGWTYEQYF. The CDR3 coding sequence is TGTGCCAGCAGCCAAGGGCAGGGCTGGACCTACGAGCAGTACTTC.

The rearrangement joins TRBV7-9 to TRBJ2-6; 13 bases are a match to TRBD2. Germline V lookup: CDR1 SEHNR, CDR2 FQNEAQ (reference sequence). V shed 5 bases and J 1 base; nucleotides not matched to a gene: 8. This CDR3 has 19 residues. The CDR3 here is CASSPRTSGSLSGANVLTF. CDR3 bases: TGTGCCAGCAGCCCCCGGACTAGCGGGAGTCTATCTGGGGCCAACGTCCTGACTTTC.

The chain couples TRBV27 to TRBJ2-7; 13 bases agree with TRBD2. V was clipped by 2 bases and J by 4 bases; unmatched bases: 2. Germline V lookup: CDR1 MNHEY, CDR2 SMNVEV (reference sequence). The CDR3 totals 15 residues. CDR3 DNA: TGTGCCAGCAGTTTAACTAGCGGGAGGGTATACGAGCAGTACTTC. As protein: CASSLTSGRVYEQYF.

The table lists this clone with a few counts. V and J are TRBV11-3 and TRBJ2-1, with TRBD2 identical over 9 bases. Germline CDR1 is SGHNT and CDR2 is YENEEA. The V and J ends lost 1 base and 7 bases, in that order; junction bases with no gene match: 5. The CDR3 has 15 residues. The CDR3 DNA reads TGTGCCAGCAGCTTAGCTAGCGGGAATGTGAATGAGCAGTTCTTC. Amino acids: CASSLASGNVNEQFF. The variable domain in full, with the rest retrieved from reference TRBV11-3 and TRBJ2-1, is EAGVVQSPRYKIIEKKQPVAFWCNPISGHNTLYWYLQNLGQGPELLIRYENEEAVDDSQLPKDRFSAERLKGVDSTLKIQPAELGDSAVYLCASSLASGNVNEQFFGPGTRLTVL.

V gene TRBV24-1 combines with J gene TRBJ2-3, with 10 bases fitting TRBD2. The CDR3 contains 18 residues. From germline, CDR1 is KGHDR and CDR2 SFDVKD. The V and J ends lost 4 bases and 2 bases, in that order; junction bases with no gene match: 11. In nucleotides, the CDR3 is TGTGCCACCAGTGACCCGATGGGGCTAGCGGGGGACACAGATACGCAGTATTTT. Its protein is CATSDPMGLAGDTDTQYF.

This clone was seen a single time. This chain links TRBV30 with TRBJ2-3, with 12 bases lining up with TRBD2. CDR1 and CDR2 (germline): GTSNPN, SVGIG (reference sequence). This CDR3 has 16 amino acids. The junction had 4 bases not matched to a gene; V was cut back by 2 bases and J by 1 base. The CDR3, as DNA: TGTGCCTGGAGTCCGGGACTAGCGGGCCGCACAGATACGCAGTATTTT. It is translated as CAWSPGLAGRTDTQYF.

This clone was recorded a few times. This chain links TRBV5-1 with TRBJ1-4; possible D gene TRBD1, 5 bases. CDR1 and CDR2 from the germline V gene are SGHRS and YFSETQ. The CDR3 totals 16 residues. Trimming took off 4 bases at V and 7 bases at J, with 20 bases between the two ends. CDR3 DNA sequence: TGCGCCAGCAGCACTGGGGCAATCACAAGCGGTGAAAAACTGTTTTTT. It encodes CASSTGAITSGEKLFF.

This chain connects TRBV28 to TRBJ2-1, with D perhaps TRBD2 (6 bases). The CDR3 totals 15 residues. With 0 bases removed from V and 6 bases from J, the gap between germline ends came to 12 bases. Germline lookup yields CDR1 MDHEN and CDR2 SYDVKM. The DNA for the CDR3 is TGTGCCAGCAGTTTATGGTCGGGGGATGGCAATGAGCAGTTCTTC. Translation gives CASSLWSGDGNEQFF.

CDR3 amino acids: CASSYSAGGVYTIYF. CDR3 nucleotides: TGTGCCAGCAGTTACTCGGCAGGGGGCGTGTACACCATATATTTT. This sequence joins TRBV6-5 and TRBJ1-3; 8 nucleotides agree with TRBD1. V lost 0 bases to trimming and J lost 8 bases; unmatched junction nucleotides: 6. This CDR3 is built from 15 residues. CDR1 MNHEY and CDR2 SVGAGI come from the germline V gene.

This chain connects TRBV7-3 to TRBJ2-7; a weak D match, TRBD2 (5 bases). V was shortened by 4 bases and J by 3 bases, with 10 bases between the two germline ends. The germline gives CDR1 SGHTA, CDR2 FQGTGA. The CDR3 has 13 residues. CDR3 region: CASSSILGYEQYF. In DNA, the CDR3 is TGTGCCAGCAGCTCGATACTAGGCTACGAGCAGTACTTC.

The chain uses TRBV5-1 and TRBJ2-5; D is undetermined. With 0 bases removed from V and 5 bases from J, the gap between germline ends came to 14 bases. The CDR3 runs to 15 residues. The germline gives CDR1 SGHRS, CDR2 YFSETQ. The CDR3 region has the DNA TGCGCCAGCAGCTTGGGGGCCACCCTTTGGGAGACCCAGTACTTC. Translation gives CASSLGATLWETQYF.

The V gene is TRBV27, the J gene TRBJ1-5, with D possibly matching TRBD1 (5 bases). This CDR3 is built from 13 residues. CDR1 and CDR2 (germline): MNHEY, SMNVEV (reference sequence). V was shortened by 3 bases and J by 5 bases, with 8 bases between the two germline ends. The CDR3 region is CASSLLGDQPQHF. DNA of the CDR3: TGTGCCAGCAGTTTGCTGGGGGATCAGCCCCAGCATTTT.

The CDR3, as DNA: TGTGCCAGCAGCAGACAGGGGGACTCCTACAATGAGCAGTTCTTC. It translates to CASSRQGDSYNEQFF. The chain uses TRBV6-5 and TRBJ2-1; TRBD1 matches at 9 bases. CDR3 length equals 15 residues. The V gene end was trimmed by 6 bases and the J gene end by 0 bases; junction bases not matched to a gene: 3. CDR1 is MNHEY, CDR2 SVGAGI, per germline.

The chain combines TRBV28 with TRBJ1-1; D gene unclear. CDR1 is MDHEN and CDR2 is SYDVKM in the germline V gene. This CDR3 has 12 residues. V was pared by 2 bases and J by 8 bases, with 9 bases between. CDR3 in amino acids: CASSLNDGEAFF. The CDR3 region has the DNA TGTGCCAGCAGTTTAAATGACGGGGAAGCTTTCTTT.

The J gene is TRBJ2-1, the V gene TRBV9; 7 positions match TRBD2. Looked up from germline, CDR1 is SGDLS and CDR2 is YYNGEE. The CDR3 consists of 14 residues. V trimming: 2 bases; J trimming: 6 bases; junction bases outside the gene matches: 5. The CDR3 protein is CASSVSPSGNEQFF. CDR3 sequence (DNA): TGTGCCAGCAGCGTCTCTCCTAGCGGCAATGAGCAGTTCTTC.

This clone was counted between two and nine times. This chain links TRBV28 with TRBJ2-3, with TRBD2 matching 8 bases. Germline CDR1 reads MDHEN; CDR2 reads SYDVKM. The CDR3 runs to 16 residues. After removal of 8 bases from V and 1 base from J, the junction contained 11 bases not matched to a gene. CDR3 in amino acids: CASGRIGGAGTDTQYF. DNA for the CDR3: TGTGCCAGCGGTCGAATCGGGGGGGCCGGCACAGATACGCAGTATTTT.

The chain links TRBV6-5 to TRBJ2-5, with 12 bases matching TRBD2. Per germline, CDR1 MNHEY and CDR2 SVGAGI. The CDR3 loop spans 15 amino acids. The V gene end was trimmed by 7 bases and the J gene end by 4 bases; junction bases not matched to a gene: 7. Here the CDR3 reads CASIPSGGVLETQYF. The CDR3, as DNA: TGTGCCAGCATTCCTAGCGGGGGGGTCTTAGAGACCCAGTACTTC.

This clone was counted ten times or more. This chain links TRBV27 with TRBJ2-7; TRBD1 agrees at 7 bases. The junction had 14 bases not matched to a gene; V was cut back by 1 base and J by 2 bases. The CDR3 covers 18 residues. The germline CDR1 and CDR2 sequences are MNHEY and SMNVEV (reference sequence). As DNA, the CDR3 is TGTGCCAGCAGTTTATGGGCCCCCTCCGGGACAGCTACCTACGAGCAGTACTTC. This encodes CASSLWAPSGTATYEQYF.

The rearrangement links TRBV9 to TRBJ2-7; 9 positions match TRBD1. Trimming cost V 3 bases and J 7 bases; bases outside gene matches: 11. Germline loops: CDR1 SGDLS, CDR2 YYNGEE. The CDR3 has 15 amino acids. CDR3 in amino acids: CASSASGTGLKEQYF. The CDR3 bases are TGTGCCAGCAGCGCCTCCGGGACAGGGCTAAAAGAGCAGTACTTC.

The V and J genes are TRBV5-6 and TRBJ1-2, with 7 bases fitting TRBD1. With V trimmed by 0 bases and J by 2 bases, 7 bases remained unmatched. CDR3 length: 16 residues. Germline assignment: CDR1 SGHDT and CDR2 YYEEEE. CDR3 protein: CASSLVGTDENYGYTF. Written as DNA, the CDR3 is TGTGCCAGCAGCTTGGTAGGGACAGATGAAAACTATGGCTACACCTTC.

This chain connects TRBV6-2 or TRBV6-3 to TRBJ2-7; 9 nucleotides align to TRBD1. The V gene's germline CDR1 is MNHEY and CDR2 SVGEGT. J gave up 2 bases and V 5 bases, and 7 bases lay outside the gene matches. The CDR3 sequence is 15 residues long. The CDR3 region has the DNA TGTGCCAGCAGTCCCGCCGGGACAGGGACCTACGAGCAGTACTTC. Its translation: CASSPAGTGTYEQYF.

The chain uses TRBV3-1 (or the pseudogene TRBV3-2) and TRBJ2-3; D remains unclear. The CDR3 loop spans 13 amino acids. V lost 3 bases, J lost 8 bases, and 12 bases lay in between. CDR1 is LGHDT and CDR2 is YNNKEL in the germline V gene (reference sequence). The CDR3 sequence: CASSQRQDSTQYF. The CDR3 coding sequence is TGTGCCAGCAGCCAGCGTCAGGATTCTACGCAGTATTTT.